This TCR beta chain was recovered during a study of T cell responses to AZD1222 COVID-19 vaccine. Whole-study findings and limits: Close to half of all spike-specific TCRs reportedly target regions of the variants that are unmutated. Vaccine-associated CD4 TCRs ranged over spike, dominating at 160-218 and 743-854. White British ancestry dominated among donors, who included more females, and clonal diversity was possibly underestimated.

Using immunoSEQ multiplex PCR, the repertoire was profiled, and TCRdb retains in-frame clones only, with some absent. The table includes approximately 100,000 clones, 87% detected once. CDR1 SEHNR and CDR2 FQNEAQ come from the germline V gene (reference sequence). The CDR3 contains 12 residues. The ends were cut back, 4 bases at V and 8 bases at J, with 12 bases in the middle. On this clone: Its antigen is currently unknown.

This chain links TRBV7-9 with TRBJ2-7; D tentatively fits TRBD1 or TRBD2 (5 bases each). Sequencing was performed on peripheral blood, taken on day 0 of AZD1222 vaccination. The clonotype originates from an adult in good health. The CDR3 region has the DNA TGTGCCAGCAGCTCTATACCGGGACAGCAGTACTTC. Its protein is CASSSIPGQQYF.